These 18 T cell receptor beta chains were sequenced from one sample in a study of beta chain features in type 1 diabetes. General study points: Moderate but significant shortening of TCRB CDR3s was recorded in all four CD4+ subsets from Type 1 diabetes patients.

Their antigens remain unidentified. Reverse transcription of all isolated RNA meant that expressed TCRB transcripts were sequenced. This table comes from immunoSEQ multiplex PCR, and its TCRdb copy is limited to in-frame clones, with some not included. The table lists around 310,000 clones, about 14% of them singletons. Material: naive CD4+ T cells from blood. All receptors come from a woman between 18 and 30 years old with type 1 diabetes.

This clone was seen more than once but under ten times. The chain is built from TRBV7-2 and TRBJ2-3; possibly TRBD2 for D (6 bases). In germline, CDR1 is SGHTA, CDR2 FQGNSA. V was pared by 5 bases and J by 2 bases, with 11 bases between. The CDR3 runs to 14 residues. CDR3 nucleotides: TGTGCCAGCAGCGCGGGGTTCTACACAGATACGCAGTATTTT. This translates into CASSAGFYTDTQYF.

The rearrangement links TRBV11-2 to TRBJ2-1, with TRBD2 matching 8 bases. Germline assignment: CDR1 SGHAT and CDR2 FQNNGV. V dropped 4 bases and J dropped 4; count of bases not matched to a gene: 6. The CDR3 is 15 amino acids. The CDR3 DNA sequence: TGTGCCAGCAGCTCCGTGGCGGGGGGATACAATGAGCAGTTCTTC. The encoded protein is CASSSVAGGYNEQFF.

V is TRBV7-9 and J is TRBJ2-7; D possibly corresponds to TRBD2 (6 bases). The CDR3 runs 14 residues. Germline CDR1 is SEHNR and CDR2 is FQNEAQ (reference sequence). Deletions cut 3 bases from V and 7 bases from J, with 16 bases between. CDR3 DNA: TGTGCCAGCAGCTTCCGGGACTCCTCGGGAGAGCAGTACTTC. It translates to CASSFRDSSGEQYF.

The chain uses TRBV30 and TRBJ2-5, with D maybe TRBD1 (6 bases). Germline loops: CDR1 GTSNPN, CDR2 SVGIG (reference sequence). This CDR3 spans 14 amino acids. Trimming shortened V by 0 bases and J by 4 bases, and 12 bases separated the two germline ends. The CDR3 loop is CAWSVSRGGETQYF. CDR3 bases: TGTGCCTGGAGTGTAAGCCGAGGGGGAGAGACCCAGTACTTC.

The rearrangement uses TRBV6-6 and TRBJ2-7; 7 positions agree with TRBD2. Germline CDR1 reads MNHNY; CDR2 reads SVGAGI (reference sequence). The junction had 11 bases not matched to a gene; V was cut back by 0 bases and J by 6 bases. This CDR3 spans 16 amino acids. CDR3 coding DNA: TGTGCCAGCAGTTACTCGGGGTCGGCGGGAGCGGGCGAGCAGTACGTC. This gives the protein CASSYSGSAGAGEQYV.

This chain links TRBV29-1 with TRBJ1-2, with TRBD1 matching 7 bases. Per germline, CDR1 SQVTM and CDR2 ANQGSEA. Trimming took 3 bases from V and 4 from J; bases not matched to a gene: 8. The CDR3 runs 14 residues. The CDR3 nucleotides read TGCAGCGTTGACAAGGGGGCGCGGGTCTATGGCTACACCTTC. Protein product: CSVDKGARVYGYTF.

The DNA of the CDR3 is TGTGCCAGCACACCGACAGGGGCGGGCACAGATACGCAGTATTTT. As protein: CASTPTGAGTDTQYF. This chain uses TRBV2 with TRBJ2-3, with TRBD1 matching over 8 bases. Germline V gives CDR1 SNHLY, CDR2 FYNNEI. V shed 7 bases and J 1 base; nucleotides not matched to a gene: 7. The CDR3 consists of 15 residues.

V gene TRBV7-9 combines with J gene TRBJ1-1, with D possibly TRBD1 on 6 matching bases. V lost 2 bases and J 4 bases, leaving 14 bases between the germline ends. CDR3 length: 15 amino acids. CDR1 is SEHNR and CDR2 is FQNEAQ in the germline V gene (reference sequence). CDR3 loop: CASSLKAGAATEAFF. CDR3 nucleotides: TGTGCCAGCAGCTTAAAGGCGGGGGCGGCCACTGAAGCTTTCTTT.

The CDR3 nucleotides are TGTGCCAGCAGCCGACACACCTACAATGAGCAGTTCTTC. Translated, it gives CASSRHTYNEQFF. The V and J genes are TRBV11-2 and TRBJ2-1; unclear D gene. Germline values: CDR1 SGHAT, CDR2 FQNNGV. Trimming left V 5 bases short and J 2 bases short, with 7 bases between. The CDR3 has 13 amino acids. The complete variable domain, with remaining parts taken from reference TRBV11-2 and TRBJ2-1, reads EAGVAQSPRYKIIEKRQSVAFWCNPISGHATLYWYQQILGQGPKLLIQFQNNGVVDDSQLPKDRFSAERLKGVDSTLKIQPAKLEDSAVYLCASSRHTYNEQFFGPGTRLTVL.

This clone has a handful of counts. This chain's CDR3 is CASSPVVGSRGYEQYF. In nucleotides, the CDR3 is TGCGCCAGCAGCCCTGTTGTGGGGAGCCGGGGGTACGAGCAGTACTTC. The chain joins TRBV5-1 to TRBJ2-7; the D gene is possibly TRBD2 (6 bases). CDR3 size: 16 residues. In germline, CDR1 is SGHRS, CDR2 YFSETQ. Trimming removed 4 bases from V and 4 bases from J, with 21 bases in between.

This clone has a handful of counts. The CDR3 DNA is TGTGCCAGCAGCTACCCCAAGACTAGCGGGAGTACTCCGATACAGGACGTC. This codes for CASSYPKTSGSTPIQDV. This sequence joins TRBV5-6 and TRBJ2-7, with 12 bases matching TRBD2. This CDR3 has 17 residues. Germline CDR1 SGHDT, CDR2 YYEEEE.

The chain couples TRBV7-2 to TRBJ2-1; 8 nucleotides match TRBD2. The germline V gene encodes CDR1 SGHTA and CDR2 FQGNSA. There are 15 residues in the CDR3. The trim removed 2 bases at V and 9 bases at J, leaving 9 bases unmatched. The CDR3 loop reads CASSLWWGLEGEQFF. The CDR3 nucleotides read TGTGCCAGCAGCTTATGGTGGGGACTAGAGGGTGAGCAGTTCTTC.

V usage is TRBV6-1 and J usage is TRBJ2-3; D not certain. This CDR3 has 13 amino acids. Looked up from germline, CDR1 is MNHNS and CDR2 is SASEGT. V lost 4 bases, J lost 2 bases, and 7 bases lay in between. The CDR3 DNA follows: TGTGCCAGCAGTGTACAAAACACAGATACGCAGTATTTT. This sequence encodes CASSVQNTDTQYF.

This clone was found a few times. J is TRBJ2-7 and V is TRBV5-1; the match to TRBD2 covers 13 bases. The CDR3 contains 16 residues. The V gene end was trimmed by 4 bases and the J gene end by 2 bases; junction bases not matched to a gene: 6. Germline V CDR1 and CDR2: SGHRS, YFSETQ. CDR3 nucleotide sequence: TGCGCCAGCAGCCTAACCGGACTAGCGGGAGCCTACGAGCAGTACTTC. Its translation is CASSLTGLAGAYEQYF.

This clone was detected only a few times. This chain uses TRBV9 with TRBJ1-3; 7 nucleotides match TRBD1. This CDR3 comprises 16 residues. With 4 bases clipped from V and 0 bases from J, the junction kept 7 bases outside the gene matches. Germline lookup yields CDR1 SGDLS and CDR2 YYNGEE. The CDR3 region is CASSPLGQSSGNTIYF. CDR3 in DNA: TGTGCCAGCAGCCCGTTGGGACAGAGCTCTGGAAACACCATATATTTT.

The V call is TRBV9, the J call TRBJ2-3; no clear D gene. The CDR3 length is 14 residues. Germline CDR1 is SGDLS and CDR2 is YYNGEE. Trimming took off 2 bases at V and 3 bases at J, with 10 bases between the two ends. CDR3 residues: CASSVRQVTDTQYF. In DNA form, the CDR3 reads TGTGCCAGCAGCGTCCGACAAGTGACAGATACGCAGTATTTT. Filled out from reference TRBV9 and TRBJ2-3, the complete variable domain reads DSGVTQTPKHLITATGQRVTLRCSPRSGDLSVYWYQQSLDQGLQFLIQYYNGEERAKGNILERFSAQQFPDLHSELNLSSLELGDSALYFCASSVRQVTDTQYFGPGTRLTVL.

This clone showed up just a few times. V gene TRBV5-6 combines with J gene TRBJ2-3, with D possibly TRBD2 on 6 matching bases. Trimming cost V 2 bases and J 3 bases, with 13 bases left between them. This CDR3 has 15 residues. In germline, CDR1 is SGHDT, CDR2 YYEEEE. As DNA, the CDR3 is TGTGCCAGCAGCTTACGAGGTCGGGGGACAGATACGCAGTATTTT. Residues: CASSLRGRGTDTQYF.

This clone was picked up a small number of times. The chain couples TRBV5-4 to TRBJ2-3; 10 bases are shared with TRBD2. Unmatched junction bases numbered 8, after V lost 7 bases and J lost 6 bases. CDR3 size: 14 residues. The germline V gene has CDR1 SGHNT and CDR2 YYREEE (reference sequence). The CDR3 region has the DNA TGTGCCAGCCCCCGAGCGGGAGGGGTGGATACGCAGTATTTT. It specifies CASPRAGGVDTQYF.